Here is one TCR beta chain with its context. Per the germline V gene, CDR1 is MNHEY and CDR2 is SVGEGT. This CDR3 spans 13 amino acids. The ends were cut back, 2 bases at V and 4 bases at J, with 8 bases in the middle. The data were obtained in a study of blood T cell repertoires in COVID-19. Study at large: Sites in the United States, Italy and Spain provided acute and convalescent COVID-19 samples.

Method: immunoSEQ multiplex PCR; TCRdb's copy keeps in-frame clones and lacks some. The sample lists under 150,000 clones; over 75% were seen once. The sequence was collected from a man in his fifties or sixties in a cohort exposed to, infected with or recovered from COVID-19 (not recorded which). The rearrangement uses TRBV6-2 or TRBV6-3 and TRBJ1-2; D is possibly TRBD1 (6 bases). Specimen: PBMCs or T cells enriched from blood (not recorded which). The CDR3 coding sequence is TGTGCCAGCAGTTACGACAGGACCTATGGCTACACCTTC. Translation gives CASSYDRTYGYTF.